The entry that follows covers one TCR beta chain sequence. Its specificity is not known. The data belong to a study of T cell responses to AZD1222 COVID-19 vaccine. Findings of the study overall: Baseline serology detected seropositivity in only a handful of AZD1222 recipients. Reports indicate that nearly half of spike-specific TCRs are directed at unmutated variant regions. Spike-specific TCR breadth and depth rose after two AZD1222 doses. Females made up more of the donors, who were largely white British, and clonal diversity may have come out too low.

Sequencing was performed with immunoSEQ multiplex PCR; in TCRdb, only in-frame clones are kept and a portion is missing. The table includes more than 110,000 clones, 92% detected once. Sequenced here: peripheral blood, sampled on day 0 of AZD1222 vaccination. The sequence came from an adult in good health.

The CDR3: CASSLGQGGSTEAFF. The DNA of the CDR3 is TGTGCCAGCAGCTTAGGACAGGGGGGTTCGACTGAAGCTTTCTTT. V and J are TRBV13 and TRBJ1-1; 8 bases line up with TRBD1. Germline CDR1 reads PRHDT; CDR2 reads FYEKMQ (reference sequence). Trimming at V came to 0 bases and at J to 5 bases, leaving 5 bases not matched to a gene. This CDR3 is 15 amino acids long.